This TCR beta chain was sequenced in a study of blood T cell repertoires in COVID-19. Whole-study context: T cells, B-cell-depleted T cells, or PBMCs provided the cDNA or gDNA that served as material.

V dropped 0 bases and J dropped 0; count of bases not matched to a gene: 13. Germline CDR1 reads SGDLS; CDR2 reads YYNGEE. This CDR3 has 19 amino acids. Under the authors' procedure: Amplification with reference gene primers provided the estimates of nucleated cell counts. Clones were read by immunoSEQ multiplex PCR, and TCRdb kept only the in-frame ones, dropping some. V, J and clone size are taken as reported in that table, and D and trimming were inferred from the DNA itself. The sample lists fewer than 500,000 clones, around 90% seen once, with just under 2% in the top ten. Recruitment covered 20 to 25 US areas and drew participants whose ages spanned about 18 to 90 years. Participants had their cohort set by participant-reported clinical history.

The sample taken for sequencing was PBMCs or T cells enriched from blood (not recorded which). This TCR was recovered from a woman aged 18-30 years with acute COVID-19. The chain links TRBV9 to TRBJ1-1; 8 positions match TRBD1. Here the CDR3 DNA reads TGTGCCAGCAGCGTAGCGGGGACAGGAGGCAAATCAGTGAACACTGAAGCTTTCTTT. This codes for CASSVAGTGGKSVNTEAFF.